Reported below is one T cell receptor beta chain. Antigen unknown. These data come from a study of CD8 T cells in ankylosing spondylitis. MiXCR, run by TCRdb on the 5' RACE reads, gives a single entry per CDR3 protein. The profile shows about 140,000 distinct CDR3 sequences, about a third of them singletons. This CDR3 contains 14 residues. J gave up 9 bases and V 4 bases, and 7 bases lay outside the gene matches. CDR1 is SNHLY and CDR2 is FYNNEI in the germline V gene. Findings and limits, study-wide: A TCR beta motif made of about 8 highly homologous variants seemed typical of ankylosing spondylitis blood. Clones linked with disease were CD8+ and fairly uncommon in the peripheral blood.

Source material: synovial fluid, either unsorted or a sorted T cell fraction (not recorded which). The chain combines TRBV2 with TRBJ2-1; 9 nucleotides agree with TRBD2. This clonotype was sampled from a male donor with ankylosing spondylitis. The chain's CDR3 is CASSVAGGGSEQFF. The CDR3 coding sequence is TGTGCCAGCAGTGTGGCGGGGGGGGGCAGTGAGCAGTTCTTC.